The T cell receptor (beta chain) described here comes from a study of read filtering for tumor transcriptome and immune sequencing. Study-wide background: Mean patient age was roughly 70 years, range about 47 to 85; 17 to 20 male, 14 female. RNA-seq yielded only about 75 to 1,400 TCR reads, IR-seq about 4.05 to 10.27 million. After DNase treatment, RNA was made into whole-transcriptome libraries.

This clonotype was seen at least ten times. The antigen is unknown. Points from the study as a whole: Even smaller IR-seq throughput identified most shared clonotypes.

From 300 to 400 ng of RNA, a library with molecular barcoded alpha/delta and beta/gamma adaptors was made. Via MiXCR, TCRdb re-called the reads, giving one row per CDR3 protein. The sample yields fewer than 100,000 distinct CDR3 sequences, around 12% seen once. This TCR derives from a donor at least 40 years old with multiple myeloma. Sequencing was carried out using a population of CD138-negative cells sorted from bone marrow.

CDR3 DNA sequence: TGTGCCAGCAGCCAGGGACAGGGGCTGGTTAGTAGCAATCAGCCCCAGCATTTT. Its protein is CASSQGQGLVSSNQPQHF. V is TRBV3-1 and J is TRBJ1-5; 10 bases are shared with TRBD1. After removal of 3 bases from V and 0 bases from J, the junction contained 8 bases not matched to a gene. Germline loops: CDR1 LGHDT, CDR2 YNNKEL (reference sequence). There are 18 residues in the CDR3.